One and the same sample provided the 24 T cell receptor beta chains below, sequenced in a study of T cell responses to AZD1222 COVID-19 vaccine. Only in-frame clones appear in the TCRdb table, and some are missing; sequencing was by immunoSEQ multiplex PCR. The table shows under 200,000 clones, with about 90% occurring only once. The sample was peripheral blood, taken on day 0 of AZD1222 vaccination. The receptors come from an adult in good health.

The CDR3 DNA reads TGTGCCAGCAGTGACTCCAGCGGGAGGGACTACAATGAGCAGTTCTTC. This codes for CASSDSSGRDYNEQFF. The V call is TRBV6-4, the J call TRBJ2-1, with 10 positions matching TRBD2. From germline, CDR1 is MRHNA and CDR2 SNTAGT. This CDR3 contains 16 residues. Germline trimming cut 0 bases from V and 3 bases from J; bases unmatched to any gene: 2.

This rearrangement joins TRBV27 to TRBJ1-6; the D is unclear. Germline V gives CDR1 MNHEY, CDR2 SMNVEV (reference sequence). The CDR3 loop spans 15 amino acids. Trimming removed 6 bases from V and 6 bases from J, with 15 bases in between. CDR3 DNA: TGTGCCAGCAGGATCTGGGATCCTACTAATTCACCCCTCCACTTT. Translation: CASRIWDPTNSPLHF.

This clone was observed once. The genes are TRBV28 and TRBJ2-1, with D possibly matching TRBD1 (5 bases). Trimming removed 5 bases from V and 7 bases from J, with 21 bases in between. CDR1 and CDR2 from the germline V gene are MDHEN and SYDVKM. The CDR3 extends over 16 amino acids. DNA of the CDR3: TGTGCCAGCAGTCCCTCACCCCGAGGCAGGACAAATGAGCAGTTCTTC. Amino acids: CASSPSPRGRTNEQFF.

CDR3: CASSWDQNSPLHF. In DNA form, the CDR3 reads TGTGCCAGCAGTTGGGACCAGAATTCACCCCTCCACTTT. The chain recombines TRBV5-6 with TRBJ1-6; perhaps TRBD1 as D (5 bases). Germline V gene sequence: CDR1 SGHDT, CDR2 YYEEEE. Trimming took 5 bases from V and 7 from J, leaving 10 bases between them. The CDR3 runs 13 residues.

The CDR3 bases are TGTGCCAGCAGTTTTAGGGGCAGGGGGGGCGTACCCCTCCACTTT. It encodes CASSFRGRGGVPLHF. The rearrangement joins TRBV28 to TRBJ1-6, with 7 bases identical to TRBD1. Germline lookup yields CDR1 MDHEN and CDR2 SYDVKM. V was clipped by 3 bases and J by 12 bases; unmatched bases: 11. CDR3 length: 15 amino acids. Combining the CDR3 with reference TRBV28 and TRBJ1-6 gives the whole variable domain DVKVTQSSRYLVKRTGEKVFLECVQDMDHENMFWYRQDPGLGLRLIYFSYDVKMKEKGDIPEGYSVSREKKERFSLILESASTNQTSMYLCASSFRGRGGVPLHFGNGTRLTVT.

The rearrangement links TRBV5-4 to TRBJ1-1, with D tentatively TRBD1 (5 bases). The CDR3 length is 15 residues. Germline V gene lookup returns CDR1 SGHNT and CDR2 YYREEE (reference sequence). V shed 1 base and J shed 0 bases, with 10 bases lying between them. The CDR3 nucleotides read TGTGCCAGCAGCTTGAAGGGGAGTCTGAACACTGAAGCTTTCTTT. This codes for CASSLKGSLNTEAFF.

J is TRBJ2-7 and V is TRBV28, with D tentatively TRBD1 or TRBD2 (5 bases each). V was trimmed by 1 base and J by 1 base, leaving 17 bases between them. The CDR3 is made up of 17 amino acids. CDR1 is MDHEN and CDR2 is SYDVKM in the germline V gene. The CDR3 DNA follows: TGTGCCAGCAGTTTATTAGGTAGAGGGGTAAGGTCCTACGAGCAGTACTTC. Its translation: CASSLLGRGVRSYEQYF.

The V call is TRBV27, the J call TRBJ1-1; weak D call: TRBD1 (5 bases). V lost 3 bases to trimming and J lost 3 bases, with 11 bases between them. The CDR3 sequence is 14 residues long. From germline, CDR1 is MNHEY and CDR2 SMNVEV (reference sequence). CDR3 DNA sequence: TGTGCCAGCAGTTTGACAGCCTGGGACACTGAAGCTTTCTTT. Amino acid sequence: CASSLTAWDTEAFF.

This chain connects TRBV14 to TRBJ2-7; TRBD1 or TRBD2 may be the D gene (6 bases each). V shed 3 bases and J shed 5 bases, with 20 bases lying between them. The CDR3 spans 16 residues. The germline V gene has CDR1 SGHDN and CDR2 FVKESK. This CDR3 is CASSHFRGAGEDEQYF. The CDR3 DNA is TGTGCCAGCAGCCACTTTAGAGGGGCAGGGGAGGACGAGCAGTACTTC.

In DNA, the CDR3 is TGTGCCAGCAGCCAGGGACTAGCGTACAATGAGCAGTTCTTC. This gives the protein CASSQGLAYNEQFF. The chain joins TRBV28 to TRBJ2-1, with 10 bases matching TRBD2. CDR3 size: 14 residues. Germline CDR1 MDHEN, CDR2 SYDVKM. The ends lost 6 bases at V and 4 bases at J; junction bases unmatched: 3.

The V call is TRBV28, the J call TRBJ1-1; a possible D gene is TRBD1 (6 bases). Germline V gene lookup returns CDR1 MDHEN and CDR2 SYDVKM. The CDR3 covers 14 residues. V lost 6 bases and J 5 bases, leaving 16 bases between the germline ends. CDR3 DNA sequence: TGTGCCAGCAGGCTCTCGGGGGGCGGGACTGAAGCTTTCTTT. Translated, it gives CASRLSGGGTEAFF.

The chain combines TRBV28 with TRBJ1-6; D not certain. V lost 4 bases and J lost 14, with 12 bases in between. The germline V gene has CDR1 MDHEN and CDR2 SYDVKM. The CDR3 sequence is 12 residues long. The CDR3 nucleotides are TGTGCCAGCAGTTCCACCACCAATACCCTCCACTTT. It translates to CASSSTTNTLHF.

The gene calls are TRBV5-1 and TRBJ1-1; a weak D match, TRBD1 (5 bases). Germline CDR1 is SGHRS and CDR2 is YFSETQ. The V and J ends lost 3 bases and 6 bases respectively, with 15 bases between them. The CDR3 covers 14 residues. The CDR3 bases are TGCGCCAGCAGCTCCGACGGGACGGAGGCTGAAGCTTTCTTT. Translation: CASSSDGTEAEAFF.

J is TRBJ2-5 and V is TRBV28, with D perhaps matching TRBD2 (7 bases). Trimming shortened V by 10 bases and J by 1 base, and 16 bases separated the two germline ends. This CDR3 is built from 14 residues. The germline V gene encodes CDR1 MDHEN and CDR2 SYDVKM. The CDR3 loop reads CATVGGPIQETQYF. The CDR3 region has the DNA TGTGCCACCGTGGGGGGGCCAATCCAAGAGACCCAGTACTTC.

The rearrangement uses TRBV9 and TRBJ1-3, with a possible D match to TRBD1 (6 bases). The CDR3 has 17 amino acids. Deletions cut 0 bases from V and 0 bases from J, with 13 bases between. Germline V CDR1 and CDR2: SGDLS, YYNGEE. CDR3: CASSVGPGASSGNTIYF. CDR3 bases: TGTGCCAGCAGCGTAGGCCCGGGGGCTAGCTCTGGAAACACCATATATTTT. Full variable domain (outside the CDR3, taken from reference TRBV9 and TRBJ1-3): DSGVTQTPKHLITATGQRVTLRCSPRSGDLSVYWYQQSLDQGLQFLIQYYNGEERAKGNILERFSAQQFPDLHSELNLSSLELGDSALYFCASSVGPGASSGNTIYFGEGSWLTVV.

The chain has TRBV19 and TRBJ1-2, with D maybe TRBD1 (5 bases). Germline V gene data show CDR1 as LNHDA and CDR2 as SQIVND (reference sequence). The V and J ends lost 10 bases and 10 bases respectively, with 22 bases between them. CDR3 length: 13 amino acids. Written as DNA, the CDR3 is TGTGCCACCGCAGGGTCGGCTTCTGTACACTACACCTTC. Protein: CATAGSASVHYTF.

V gene TRBV6-5 combines with J gene TRBJ2-7, with 8 bases matching TRBD1. Germline V gene lookup returns CDR1 MNHEY and CDR2 SVGAGI. Losses at the gene ends were 4 bases for V and 5 bases for J; bases not matched to a gene: 13. CDR3 length: 16 residues. CDR3 nucleotide sequence: TGTGCCAGCAGTTCCAACCTCTGGACAGGGATCGACGAGCAGTACTTC. Residues: CASSSNLWTGIDEQYF.

This CDR3 reads CASSWTGYGNQPQHF. DNA for the CDR3: TGTGCCAGCAGCTGGACAGGGTACGGCAATCAGCCCCAGCATTTT. The chain combines TRBV5-5 with TRBJ1-5; TRBD1 matches 8 bases. Trimming took 3 bases from V and 2 from J; bases not matched to a gene: 4. This CDR3 contains 15 residues. Germline V gene data show CDR1 as SGHKS and CDR2 as YYEKEE (reference sequence).

This clone was detected a few times. This chain links TRBV19 with TRBJ1-2, with D possibly TRBD1 on 6 matching bases. The CDR3 runs 17 residues. Germline CDR1 is LNHDA and CDR2 is SQIVND (reference sequence). V shed 7 bases and J shed 5 bases, with 26 bases lying between them. The CDR3 DNA is TGTGCCAGTACCTCCCCTAGGGGGGGCAATTTTCGGTATGGCTACACCTTC. It encodes CASTSPRGGNFRYGYTF.

The J gene is TRBJ2-1, the V gene TRBV2; no clear D gene. The germline gives CDR1 SNHLY, CDR2 FYNNEI. Trimming stripped 7 bases from V and 5 bases from J, with 12 bases between. The CDR3 contains 13 residues. The CDR3 sequence is CASIRSINNEQFF. The CDR3 nucleotides are TGTGCCAGCATCAGGAGTATAAACAATGAGCAGTTCTTC. The full variable domain, rest sourced from reference TRBV2 and TRBJ2-1, is EPEVTQTPSHQVTQMGQEVILRCVPISNHLYFYWYRQILGQKVEFLVSFYNNEISEKSEIFDDQFSVERPDGSNFTLKIRSTKLEDSAMYFCASIRSINNEQFFGPGTRLTVL.

V usage is TRBV6-6 and J usage is TRBJ1-2, with TRBD1 matching 9 bases. CDR1 and CDR2 (germline): MNHNY, SVGAGI (reference sequence). The CDR3 spans 14 residues. Germline trimming cut 7 bases from V and 8 bases from J; bases unmatched to any gene: 11. CDR3 sequence: CASTRGQGVWGYTF. The CDR3 region has the DNA TGTGCCAGCACCAGGGGACAGGGAGTATGGGGCTACACCTTC.

CDR3 region: CASSYGDSGRAGELFF. CDR3 bases: TGTGCCAGCAGTTACGGCGATAGCGGGAGAGCCGGGGAGCTGTTTTTT. V usage is TRBV6-2 or TRBV6-3 and J usage is TRBJ2-2, with 9 bases matching TRBD2. V lost 2 bases to trimming and J lost 6 bases; unmatched junction nucleotides: 7. CDR3 length equals 16 residues. Germline V lookup: CDR1 MNHEY, CDR2 SVGEGT.

The J gene is TRBJ1-5, the V gene TRBV7-2; D is undetermined. CDR3 length: 14 amino acids. CDR1 is SGHTA and CDR2 is FQGNSA in the germline V gene. The V gene lost 1 base and the J gene lost 9 bases, with 13 bases spanning the gap. This CDR3 is CASSLGTAAAPQHF. The CDR3 bases are TGTGCCAGCAGCTTAGGGACCGCGGCTGCGCCCCAGCATTTT.

The chain recombines TRBV6-1 with TRBJ1-6, with D hard to call. Germline CDR1 and CDR2: MNHNS and SASEGT. The V gene lost 1 base and the J gene lost 5 bases, with 15 bases spanning the gap. The CDR3 contains 17 residues. The CDR3: CASSEVGGGSHNSPLHF. Written as DNA, the CDR3 is TGTGCCAGCAGTGAAGTGGGTGGCGGCAGTCATAATTCACCCCTCCACTTT.